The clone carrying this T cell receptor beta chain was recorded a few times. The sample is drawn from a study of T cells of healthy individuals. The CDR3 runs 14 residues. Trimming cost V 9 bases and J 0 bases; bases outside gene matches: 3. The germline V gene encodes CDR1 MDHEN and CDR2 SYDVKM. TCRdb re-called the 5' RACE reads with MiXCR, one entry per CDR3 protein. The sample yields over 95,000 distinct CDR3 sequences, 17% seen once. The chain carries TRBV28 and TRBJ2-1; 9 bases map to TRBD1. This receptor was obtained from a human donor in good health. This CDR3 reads CASTGGSSYNEQFF. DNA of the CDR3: TGTGCCAGTACAGGGGGCAGCTCCTACAATGAGCAGTTCTTC. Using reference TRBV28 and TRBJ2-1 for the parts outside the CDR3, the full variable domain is DVKVTQSSRYLVKRTGEKVFLECVQDMDHENMFWYRQDPGLGLRLIYFSYDVKMKEKGDIPEGYSVSREKKERFSLILESASTNQTSMYLCASTGGSSYNEQFFGPGTRLTVL.